This entry features one T cell receptor beta chain sequence. Its target is unknown. The data were obtained in a study of T cell repertoires in cytomegalovirus infection. Study-wide findings and caveats: Summed public TCR beta family frequency identified CMV carriers bearing the relevant HLA. Clonotypes of TCR beta that were HLA-C-restricted and CMV-specific dominated the ex vivo response.

MiXCR, run by TCRdb on the reads, gives a single entry per CDR3 protein. The profile shows about 680,000 distinct CDR3 sequences, around 24% of them singletons. The CDR3 has 16 amino acids. With 5 bases removed from V and 0 bases from J, the gap between germline ends came to 14 bases. Germline CDR1 reads SEHNR; CDR2 reads FQNEAQ (reference sequence). The sample consisted of CD8+ T cells from PBMCs. This TCR derives from a human donor in good health (CMV status not recorded). Some clones in this sample may be carry-over from other donors' samples. The chain joins TRBV7-9 to TRBJ2-1; the D call may be TRBD1 or TRBD2 (5 bases each). CDR3 sequence (DNA): TGTGCCAGCAGCCAGACAGAAGGGAGCTCCTACAATGAGCAGTTCTTC. It is translated as CASSQTEGSSYNEQFF.